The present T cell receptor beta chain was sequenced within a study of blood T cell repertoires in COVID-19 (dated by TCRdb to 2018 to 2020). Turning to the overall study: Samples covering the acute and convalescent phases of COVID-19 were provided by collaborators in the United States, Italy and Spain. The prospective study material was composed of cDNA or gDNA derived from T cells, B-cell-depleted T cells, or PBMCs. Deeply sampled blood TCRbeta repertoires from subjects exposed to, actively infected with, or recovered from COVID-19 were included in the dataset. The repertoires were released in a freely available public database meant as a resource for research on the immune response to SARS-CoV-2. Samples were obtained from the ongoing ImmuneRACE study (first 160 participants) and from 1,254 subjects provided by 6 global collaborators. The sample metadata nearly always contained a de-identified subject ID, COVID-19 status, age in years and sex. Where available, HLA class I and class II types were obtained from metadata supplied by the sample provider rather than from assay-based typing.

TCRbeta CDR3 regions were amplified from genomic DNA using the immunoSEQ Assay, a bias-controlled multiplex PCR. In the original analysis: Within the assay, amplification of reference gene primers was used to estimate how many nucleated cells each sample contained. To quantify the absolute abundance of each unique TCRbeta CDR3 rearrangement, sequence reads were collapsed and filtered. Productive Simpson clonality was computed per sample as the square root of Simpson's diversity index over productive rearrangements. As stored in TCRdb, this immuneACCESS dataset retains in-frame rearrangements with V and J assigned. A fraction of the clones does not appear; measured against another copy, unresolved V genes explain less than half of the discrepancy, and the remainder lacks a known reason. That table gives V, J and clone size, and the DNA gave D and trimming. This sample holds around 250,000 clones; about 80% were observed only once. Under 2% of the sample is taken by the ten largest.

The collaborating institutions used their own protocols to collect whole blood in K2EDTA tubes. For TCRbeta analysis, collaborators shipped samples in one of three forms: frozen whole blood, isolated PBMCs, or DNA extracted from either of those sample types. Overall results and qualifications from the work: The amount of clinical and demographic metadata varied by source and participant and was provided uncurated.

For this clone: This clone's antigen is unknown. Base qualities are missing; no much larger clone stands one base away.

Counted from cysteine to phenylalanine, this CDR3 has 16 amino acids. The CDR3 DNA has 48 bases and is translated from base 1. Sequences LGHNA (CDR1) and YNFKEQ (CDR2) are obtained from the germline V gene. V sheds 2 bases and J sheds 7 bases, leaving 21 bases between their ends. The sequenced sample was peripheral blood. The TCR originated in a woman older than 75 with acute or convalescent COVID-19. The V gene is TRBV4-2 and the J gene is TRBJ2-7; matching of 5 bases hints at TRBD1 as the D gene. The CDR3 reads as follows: CASSQNRRLDRSEQYF. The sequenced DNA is TGTGCCAGCAGCCAAAATCGGCGTCTAGACAGAAGTGAGCAGTACTTC.